The 24 T cell receptor beta chains reported below all come from one sample, sequenced in a study of early T cells in non-severe SARS-CoV-2 infection. MiXCR, applied by TCRdb to the 5' RACE reads, yields one record per CDR3 protein. The sample has approximately 50,000 distinct CDR3 sequences; about 9.3% are singletons. Sequences were obtained from whole blood. These receptors came from an adult who was a healthcare worker with PCR-confirmed SARS-CoV-2 infection or an uninfected control (not recorded which).

This clonotype was counted ten times or more. This rearrangement joins TRBV7-6 to TRBJ2-1; 12 bases agree with TRBD2. Germline CDR1 is SGHVS and CDR2 is FNYEAQ. This CDR3 comprises 16 residues. V trimming: 4 bases; J trimming: 4 bases; junction bases outside the gene matches: 5. CDR3 residues: CASSSGTSGYYNEQFF. The CDR3, as DNA: TGTGCCAGCAGCTCCGGGACTAGCGGGTATTACAATGAGCAGTTCTTC.

This clonotype was counted at least ten times. J is TRBJ1-3 and V is TRBV28; D is undetermined. Trimming shortened V by 6 bases and J by 1 base, and 19 bases separated the two germline ends. The CDR3 consists of 17 residues. Looked up from germline, CDR1 is MDHEN and CDR2 is SYDVKM. CDR3 amino acids: CASSLGLGGSSGNTIYF. In nucleotides, the CDR3 is TGTGCCAGCAGCCTCGGCCTCGGAGGGAGTTCTGGAAACACCATATATTTT.

The sample holds many counts of this clonotype. The chain couples TRBV9 to TRBJ2-1; 9 nucleotides agree with TRBD2. Germline lookup yields CDR1 SGDLS and CDR2 YYNGEE. After removal of 2 bases from V and 3 bases from J, the junction contained 12 bases not matched to a gene. CDR3 length: 18 residues. The CDR3 region has the DNA TGTGCCAGCAGCGTGGGGATTAGCGGGGGCACCGACTACAATGAGCAGTTCTTC. Translation: CASSVGISGGTDYNEQFF.

In this sample, this clonotype turned up a few times. The J gene is TRBJ2-7, the V gene TRBV5-8; TRBD1 might be the D (5 bases). CDR1 is SGHTS and CDR2 is YDEGEE in the germline V gene. V lost 7 bases, J lost 2 bases, and 16 bases lay in between. CDR3 length: 14 amino acids. CDR3 region: CASRMVGAAYEQYF. CDR3 coding DNA: TGTGCCAGCCGCATGGTAGGGGCCGCCTACGAGCAGTACTTC.

This clonotype was picked up many times. J is TRBJ2-2 and V is TRBV11-2, with 7 bases matching TRBD1. Trimming took 5 bases from V and 0 from J; bases not matched to a gene: 15. CDR1 and CDR2 (germline): SGHAT, FQNNGV. The CDR3 totals 19 residues. CDR3 residues: CASSLRGPGQITNTGELFF. The CDR3 coding sequence is TGTGCCAGCAGCCTGCGTGGACCGGGACAGATCACGAACACCGGGGAGCTGTTTTTT.

J is TRBJ2-3 and V is TRBV3-1; D perhaps matches TRBD2 (6 bases). CDR1 and CDR2 from the germline V gene are LGHDT and YNNKEL (reference sequence). With 4 bases removed from V and 2 bases from J, the gap between germline ends came to 19 bases. The CDR3 has 17 residues. The CDR3, as DNA: TGTGCCAGCAGCCCAACCGACGGGGGATCCCTCACAGATACGCAGTATTTT. This gives the protein CASSPTDGGSLTDTQYF.

In its sample, this clonotype is medium-sized (0.01 to 0.1%). This chain joins TRBV13 and TRBJ2-1, with D perhaps TRBD1 (5 bases). From germline, CDR1 is PRHDT and CDR2 FYEKMQ (reference sequence). This CDR3 is 14 amino acids long. V was pared by 0 bases and J by 9 bases, with 12 bases between. CDR3 in amino acids: CASSLGPPGSEQFF. The CDR3 DNA follows: TGTGCCAGCAGCTTAGGCCCTCCAGGGTCTGAGCAGTTCTTC.

The sample holds many counts of this clonotype. The rearrangement links TRBV4-3 to TRBJ2-1; 7 nucleotides agree with TRBD2. Germline CDR1 LGHNA, CDR2 YSLEER. The CDR3 loop spans 17 amino acids. V was clipped by 0 bases and J by 7 bases; unmatched bases: 12. CDR3 DNA: TGCGCCAGCAGCCAAGATCTTGGCGGGGGATGGGTGAATGAGCAGTTCTTC. This translates into CASSQDLGGGWVNEQFF.

This chain connects TRBV28 to TRBJ2-7; a weak D match, TRBD2 (7 bases). The germline V gene has CDR1 MDHEN and CDR2 SYDVKM. This CDR3 contains 16 residues. The V gene lost 6 bases and the J gene lost 1 base, with 19 bases spanning the gap. Here the CDR3 DNA reads TGTGCCAGCAGCCAGGGGACCGCTAGCGGTTCCTACGAGCAGTACTTC. Translated: CASSQGTASGSYEQYF.

This clonotype was observed at least ten times. This chain connects TRBV29-1 to TRBJ2-7, with D perhaps TRBD1 or TRBD2 (5 bases each). The CDR3 is 14 amino acids. V dropped 6 bases and J dropped 5 bases, with 20 bases sitting between them. Per germline, CDR1 SQVTM and CDR2 ANQGSEA. In nucleotides, the CDR3 is TGCAGCGTCGCCCCTTGGGGGACGGGCGACGAGCAGTACTTC. The encoded protein is CSVAPWGTGDEQYF.

The chain has TRBV7-2 and TRBJ1-3; weak D call: TRBD1 (6 bases). CDR3 length equals 15 residues. Trimming pared 5 bases from V and 4 bases from J, leaving 15 bases between. Per germline, CDR1 SGHTA and CDR2 FQGNSA. DNA of the CDR3: TGTGCCAGCAGCCCGCAGGGGCTGTCAGGAAACACCATATATTTT. Translation: CASSPQGLSGNTIYF.

This clonotype was observed at least ten times. J is TRBJ2-7 and V is TRBV28; 10 bases agree with TRBD2. After removal of 8 bases from V and 2 bases from J, the junction contained 12 bases not matched to a gene. This CDR3 has 16 amino acids. In germline, CDR1 is MDHEN, CDR2 SYDVKM. The CDR3 sequence is CASEKWLAGAAYEQYF. Here the CDR3 DNA reads TGTGCCAGCGAAAAGTGGCTAGCGGGAGCGGCCTACGAGCAGTACTTC. Looking up the rest from reference TRBV28 and TRBJ2-7 gives the full variable domain: DVKVTQSSRYLVKRTGEKVFLECVQDMDHENMFWYRQDPGLGLRLIYFSYDVKMKEKGDIPEGYSVSREKKERFSLILESASTNQTSMYLCASEKWLAGAAYEQYFGPGTRLTVT.

This clonotype came up a few times. The genes are TRBV3-1 and TRBJ2-5, with unresolved D. This CDR3 is built from 15 residues. V lost 0 bases and J lost 5, with 13 bases in between. Germline V gene lookup returns CDR1 LGHDT and CDR2 YNNKEL (reference sequence). CDR3 sequence reads: CASSQDGVSGETQYF. CDR3 DNA sequence: TGTGCCAGCAGCCAAGATGGAGTCTCCGGTGAGACCCAGTACTTC.

This clonotype was found many times. This chain uses TRBV6-5 with TRBJ2-2; D may correspond to TRBD1 or TRBD2 (6 bases each). Germline V gene data show CDR1 as MNHEY and CDR2 as SVGAGI. V gave up 5 bases and J gave up 4 bases, with 11 bases separating them. The CDR3 loop spans 14 amino acids. CDR3 coding DNA: TGTGCCAGCAGTACAGGGCGGGGCACCGGGGAGCTGTTTTTT. Its protein product is CASSTGRGTGELFF.

This clonotype came up a few times. This chain joins TRBV7-9 and TRBJ2-2; 10 nucleotides line up with TRBD2. Germline values: CDR1 SEHNR, CDR2 FQNEAQ (reference sequence). V lost 4 bases and J lost 0; bases outside the gene matches: 8. The CDR3 has 18 residues. The CDR3, as DNA: TGTGCCAGCAGCTCGGGGGTAACTAGCGGGGCGAACACCGGGGAGCTGTTTTTT. Its translation is CASSSGVTSGANTGELFF. The full variable domain, in which reference TRBV7-9 and TRBJ2-2 provide the parts outside the CDR3, is DTGVSQNPRHKITKRGQNVTFRCDPISEHNRLYWYRQTLGQGPEFLTYFQNEAQLEKSRLLSDRFSAERPKGSFSTLEIQRTEQGDSAMYLCASSSGVTSGANTGELFFGEGSRLTVL.

This clonotype was seen many times. The chain has TRBV5-1 and TRBJ1-3, with D uncertain. The ends were cut back, 0 bases at V and 4 bases at J, with 8 bases in the middle. This CDR3 is built from 14 residues. Germline V gene lookup returns CDR1 SGHRS and CDR2 YFSETQ. The CDR3 nucleotides read TGCGCCAGCAGCTTGGGGTCTAAGGGAAACACCATATATTTT. This translates into CASSLGSKGNTIYF.

A few counts support this clonotype. This sequence joins TRBV6-1 and TRBJ1-2; 8 bases are a match to TRBD1. Germline CDR1 and CDR2: MNHNS and SASEGT. The V gene end was trimmed by 4 bases and the J gene end by 6 bases; junction bases not matched to a gene: 4. The CDR3 sequence is 13 residues long. The CDR3 bases are TGTGCCAGCAGTGTTGGACAGGGCCATGGCTACACCTTC. Protein product: CASSVGQGHGYTF.

This sequence joins TRBV28 and TRBJ1-2; D gene ambiguous. With 6 bases removed from V and 5 bases from J, the gap between germline ends came to 13 bases. This CDR3 is 13 amino acids long. CDR1 is MDHEN and CDR2 is SYDVKM in the germline V gene. CDR3 DNA sequence: TGTGCCAGCAGACCCACCGGGCGTTATGGCTACACCTTC. This gives the protein CASRPTGRYGYTF.

In its sample, this clonotype was seen many times. The chain is built from TRBV10-3 and TRBJ2-7, with 12 bases fitting TRBD2. J was trimmed by 4 bases and V by 2 bases; bases with no gene match: 3. The CDR3 has 15 amino acids. CDR1 is ENHRY and CDR2 is SYGVKD in the germline V gene. CDR3 protein: CAISEPGTSGYEQYF. DNA of the CDR3: TGTGCCATCAGTGAGCCCGGGACTAGCGGGTACGAGCAGTACTTC.

This chain uses TRBV5-5 with TRBJ1-1; 9 bases are shared with TRBD1. This CDR3 spans 16 amino acids. V shed 2 bases and J 5 bases; nucleotides not matched to a gene: 10. Looked up from germline, CDR1 is SGHKS and CDR2 is YYEKEE (reference sequence). The CDR3 DNA is TGTGCCAGCAGCTTAGGGACAGGGACCGCGGTAACTGAAGCTTTCTTT. Its protein is CASSLGTGTAVTEAFF.

This clonotype was seen a handful of times. The chain joins TRBV30 to TRBJ1-2; no firm D call. There are 11 residues in the CDR3. Germline V gene sequence: CDR1 GTSNPN, CDR2 SVGIG (reference sequence). V was pared by 2 bases and J by 7 bases, with 8 bases between. Here the CDR3 DNA reads TGTGCCTGGAGTTCGGTAGTTGGCTACACCTTC. It encodes CAWSSVVGYTF.

Only a few counts were recorded for this clonotype. The gene calls are TRBV6-2 or TRBV6-3 and TRBJ2-7; unclear D gene. V was cut by 2 bases and J by 3 bases, with 5 bases left in between. Germline values: CDR1 MNHEY, CDR2 SVGEGT. CDR3 size: 12 residues. CDR3 protein: CASSYPDYEQYF. CDR3 nucleotides: TGTGCCAGCAGTTACCCTGACTACGAGCAGTACTTC.

This clonotype was seen repeatedly, ten times or more. The chain carries TRBV12-3 or TRBV12-4 and TRBJ1-4; D might be TRBD1 (5 bases). This CDR3 has 16 residues. V was trimmed by 2 bases and J by 0 bases, leaving 10 bases between them. CDR3 residues: CASSLQQVATNEKLFF. CDR3 bases: TGTGCCAGCAGTTTACAACAGGTTGCAACTAATGAAAAACTGTTTTTT.

The sample holds many counts of this clonotype. The V call is TRBV11-1, the J call TRBJ2-2, with D tentatively TRBD1 (5 bases). Germline V gives CDR1 SGHAT, CDR2 FQDESV (reference sequence). This CDR3 has 15 residues. Trimming cost V 7 bases and J 1 base, with 13 bases left between them. CDR3 DNA sequence: TGTGCCAGCAAAAACTCGGACAAGAACACCGGGGAGCTGTTTTTT. Its translation is CASKNSDKNTGELFF. The entire variable domain, with the rest obtained from reference TRBV11-1 and TRBJ2-2, is as follows: EAEVAQSPRYKITEKSQAVAFWCDPISGHATLYWYRQILGQGPELLVQFQDESVVDDSQLPKDRFSAERLKGVDSTLKIQPAELGDSAMYLCASKNSDKNTGELFFGEGSRLTVL.